This passage covers 5 T cell receptor beta chains from one sample sequenced in a study of graft-versus-host responses after intestinal transplantation. Generated by immunoSEQ multiplex PCR, the TCRdb table keeps only in-frame clones and is missing some. Of about 57,000 clones listed, approximately 90% are singletons. This sample comprised PBMCs, obtained 26 days after transplant. The receptors derive from a human patient who received an intestinal transplant, so some T cells may come from the graft donor.

The rearrangement links TRBV5-1 to TRBJ1-1; weak D call: TRBD1 (6 bases). Looked up from germline, CDR1 is SGHRS and CDR2 is YFSETQ. There are 15 residues in the CDR3. The V and J ends lost 3 bases and 3 bases respectively, with 15 bases between them. The chain's CDR3 is CASSSKQGVDTEAFF. The CDR3 nucleotides read TGCGCCAGCAGCTCTAAACAGGGAGTGGACACTGAAGCTTTCTTT.

The chain has TRBV6-7 and TRBJ1-5; D gene uncertain. TRBV6-7 is recorded as an ORF, its role being uncertain. V was trimmed by 0 bases and J by 5 bases, leaving 14 bases between them. The CDR3 has 16 amino acids. DNA for the CDR3: TGTGCCAGCAGTTACTCGTACAGCAGAGTTGATCAGCCCCAGCATTTT. Its protein product is CASSYSYSRVDQPQHF.

The gene calls are TRBV5-4 and TRBJ1-1; TRBD1 might be the D (5 bases). This CDR3 comprises 15 residues. V lost 3 bases and J lost 1, with 13 bases in between. Germline CDR1 reads SGHNT; CDR2 reads YYREEE (reference sequence). CDR3 residues: CASSSLSGGNTEAFF. CDR3 in DNA: TGTGCCAGCAGCTCGTTGAGCGGGGGGAACACTGAAGCTTTCTTT.

The J gene is TRBJ1-2, the V gene TRBV6-5; TRBD1 matches 9 bases. The junction had 6 bases not matched to a gene; V was cut back by 2 bases and J by 5 bases. The V gene's germline CDR1 is MNHEY and CDR2 SVGAGI. This CDR3 has 15 residues. The CDR3 DNA follows: TGTGCCAGCAGTTACGGGACAGGGAAGGGGTATGGCTACACCTTC. Translated: CASSYGTGKGYGYTF.

This chain joins TRBV9 and TRBJ2-2, with no clear D. Germline assignment: CDR1 SGDLS and CDR2 YYNGEE. V was trimmed by 2 bases and J by 3 bases, leaving 8 bases between them. The CDR3 runs 14 residues. The DNA of the CDR3 is TGTGCCAGCAGCGTTTATCCGGACACCGGGGAGCTGTTTTTT. Its protein is CASSVYPDTGELFF.